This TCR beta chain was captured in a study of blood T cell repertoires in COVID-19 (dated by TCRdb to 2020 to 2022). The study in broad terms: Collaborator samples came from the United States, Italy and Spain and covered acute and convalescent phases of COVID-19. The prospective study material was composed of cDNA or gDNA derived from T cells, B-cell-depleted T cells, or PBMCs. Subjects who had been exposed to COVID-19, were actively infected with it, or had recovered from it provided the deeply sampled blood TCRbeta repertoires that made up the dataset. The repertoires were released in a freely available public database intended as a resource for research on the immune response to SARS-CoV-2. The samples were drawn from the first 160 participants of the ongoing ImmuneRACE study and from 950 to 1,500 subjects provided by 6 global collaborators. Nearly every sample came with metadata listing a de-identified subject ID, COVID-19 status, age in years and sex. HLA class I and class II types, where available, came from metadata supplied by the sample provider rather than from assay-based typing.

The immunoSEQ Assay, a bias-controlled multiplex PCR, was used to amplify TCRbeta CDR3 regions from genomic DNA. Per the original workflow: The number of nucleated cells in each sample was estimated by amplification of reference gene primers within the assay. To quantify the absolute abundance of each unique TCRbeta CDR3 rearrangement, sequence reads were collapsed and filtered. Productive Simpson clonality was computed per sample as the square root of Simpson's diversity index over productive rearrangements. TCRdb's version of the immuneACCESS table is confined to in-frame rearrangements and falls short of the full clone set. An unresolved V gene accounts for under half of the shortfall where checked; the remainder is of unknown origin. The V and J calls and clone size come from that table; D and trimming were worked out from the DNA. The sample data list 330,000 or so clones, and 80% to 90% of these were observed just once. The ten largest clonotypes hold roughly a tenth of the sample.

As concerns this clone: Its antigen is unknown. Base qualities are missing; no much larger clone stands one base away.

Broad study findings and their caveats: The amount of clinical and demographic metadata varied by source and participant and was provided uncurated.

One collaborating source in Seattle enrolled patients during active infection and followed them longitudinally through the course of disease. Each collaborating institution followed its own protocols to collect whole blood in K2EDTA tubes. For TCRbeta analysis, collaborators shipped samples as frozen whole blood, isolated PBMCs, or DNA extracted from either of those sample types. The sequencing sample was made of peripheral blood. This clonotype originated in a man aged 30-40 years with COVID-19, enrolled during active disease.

DNA sequence: TGTGCCAGCAGCACCCTGCGGGGGCACTACGAGCAGTACTTC. This translates into CASSTLRGHYEQYF. The chain joins TRBV6-2 or TRBV6-3 to TRBJ2-7, with TRBD2 as a weak D call on 7 bases. V is clipped by 6 bases and J by 3 bases, and the sequence between their germline boundaries is 15 bases long. The CDR3, cysteine through phenylalanine, is 14 amino acids long. Only the CDR3 region is kept as DNA, spanning 42 bases read in frame from base 1. The germline V gene supplies CDR1 MNHEY and CDR2 SVGEGT.